This TCR beta chain came from a study of early T cells in non-severe SARS-CoV-2 infection. Study as a whole: Sequencing input comprised bulk RNA from unsorted whole blood; chain pairing was not available.

CDR3 length: 13 amino acids. The V gene's germline CDR1 is MNHEY and CDR2 SMNVEV (reference sequence). V was shortened by 3 bases and J by 5 bases, with 8 bases between the two germline ends. Unique molecular identifier tags were affixed to discrete cDNA molecules. MiXCR, applied by TCRdb to the 5' RACE reads, yields one record per CDR3 protein. This sample has 30,000 to 45,000 distinct CDR3 sequences, with roughly 6% found just once. Here the sequenced sample was whole blood, taken at baseline. The chain combines TRBV27 with TRBJ2-1; no clear D. The receptor comes from an adult who was a healthcare worker with PCR-confirmed SARS-CoV-2 infection or an uninfected control (not recorded which). CDR3 sequence: CASSLTSHNEQFF. DNA for the CDR3: TGTGCCAGCAGTTTGACGAGTCACAATGAGCAGTTCTTC.